This T cell receptor (beta chain) was profiled in a study of technical replicates of blood from a few donors. Trimming shortened V by 2 bases and J by 1 base, and 6 bases separated the two germline ends. Looked up from germline, CDR1 is SGHRS and CDR2 is YFSETQ. The CDR3 runs 13 residues. The repertoire was sequenced with immunoSEQ multiplex PCR; TCRdb's copy has only in-frame clones and lacks some. Here the sample spans 98,000 or so clones, roughly 95% being singletons. Sequenced: T cells isolated from PBMCs. This chain joins TRBV5-1 and TRBJ1-1; no definite D call. The TCR sequence derives from a human donor in good health. CDR3 in DNA: TGCGCCAGCAGCTTCACAGAGAACACTGAAGCTTTCTTT. Its translation is CASSFTENTEAFF.